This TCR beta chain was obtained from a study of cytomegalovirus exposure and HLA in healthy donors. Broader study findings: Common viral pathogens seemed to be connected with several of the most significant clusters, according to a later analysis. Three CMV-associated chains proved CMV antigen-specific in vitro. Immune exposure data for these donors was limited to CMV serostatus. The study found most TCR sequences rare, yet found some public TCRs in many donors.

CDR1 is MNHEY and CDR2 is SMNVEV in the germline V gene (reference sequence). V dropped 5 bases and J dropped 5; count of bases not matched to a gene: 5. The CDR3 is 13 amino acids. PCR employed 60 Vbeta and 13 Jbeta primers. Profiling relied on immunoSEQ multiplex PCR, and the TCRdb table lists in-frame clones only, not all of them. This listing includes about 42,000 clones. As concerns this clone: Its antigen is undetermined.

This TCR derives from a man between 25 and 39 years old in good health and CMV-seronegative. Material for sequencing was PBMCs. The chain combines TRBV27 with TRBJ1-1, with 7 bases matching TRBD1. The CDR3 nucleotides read TGTGCCAGCAGTCGTACAGGGGTTACTGAAGCTTTCTTT. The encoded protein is CASSRTGVTEAFF.